These T cell receptor beta chains were read from a single sample in a study of T cells after yellow fever vaccination. In TCRdb, the 5' RACE reads were re-called with MiXCR into one record per CDR3 protein. The sample consists of some 320,000 distinct CDR3 sequences, 4.1% of them appearing once. Sequences were derived from PBMCs, sampled 5 days after the yellow fever booster vaccination. The receptor source for this set is a man aged 18 to 30 who received the YFV17D yellow fever vaccine. The CDR3 runs from the conserved cysteine through the conserved F or W. D genes are given only for firm matches. Size is stated for part of the rows, as once, few or many counts, or as a class when the clone is expanded.

TRBJ2-1	TRBV4-1	TRBD1	.	TGCGCCAGCAGCCAAGATGACAGGGGGCTAAGAAATGAGCAGTTCTTC	CASSQDDRGLRNEQFF
TRBJ1-3	TRBV7-2	.	.	TGTGCCAGCAGCTTGACGGCTAGCTCTGGAAACACCATATATTTT	CASSLTASSGNTIYF
TRBJ1-2	TRBV2	.	few	TGTGCCAGCGGGGGCGACTTGCATGGCTACACCTTC	CASGGDLHGYTF
TRBJ1-2	TRBV7-2	.	.	TGCGCCAGCAGCTCCCGGGCTGGTGATGGCTACACCTTC	CASSSRAGDGYTF
TRBJ1-5	TRBV4-1	.	.	TGCGCCAGCAGCCAAGACGGGACGGCGTCCTATAGCAATCAGCCCCAGCATTTT	CASSQDGTASYSNQPQHF
TRBJ2-7	TRBV18	TRBD2	few	TGTGCCAGCTCCCGAGCCGGGACTAGCGACTACGAGCAGTACTTC	CASSRAGTSDYEQYF
TRBJ2-5	TRBV7-2	TRBD1	.	TGTGCCAGCAGCTTAGGGGCAGGGGGTGCCCAAGAGACCCAGTACTTC	CASSLGAGGAQETQYF
TRBJ2-1	TRBV24-1	TRBD2	few	TGTGCCACCAGTGATCGCGGCGGGGGGAAACATGAGCAGTTCTTC	CATSDRGGGKHEQFF
TRBJ2-5	TRBV5-1	TRBD2	many	TGCGCCAGCAGCTTGTTAGCGGGGGCACAAGAGACCCAGTACTTC	CASSLLAGAQETQYF
TRBJ2-1	TRBV7-9	TRBD2	many	TGTGCCAGCAGCTCCCCGAGCGGGGGGGTTATAAATGAGCAGTTCTTC	CASSSPSGGVINEQFF
TRBJ1-6	TRBV7-2	.	.	TGTGCCAGCAGCTCCCCCGCAGGAGCGACCAATTCACCCCTCCACTTT	CASSSPAGATNSPLHF
TRBJ2-4	TRBV19	.	.	TGTGCCAGTAGTAGAGGAGAAACTAAAAACATTCAGTACTTC	CASSRGETKNIQYF
TRBJ2-5	TRBV7-2	.	many	TGTGCCAGCAGCTTAGGGGTTGTAGTAGAGACCCAGTACTTC	CASSLGVVVETQYF
TRBJ2-4	TRBV30	.	few	TGTGCCTGGAGTGGGTTAGCCAAAAACATTCAGTACTTC	CAWSGLAKNIQYF
TRBJ2-1	TRBV27	.	.	TGTGCCAGCAGCCGACACTACCCGAAACTCTACAATGAGCAGTTCTTC	CASSRHYPKLYNEQFF
TRBJ2-1	TRBV11-3	.	few	TGTGCCAGCAGCTTACAGGGCCCGGAGCAGTTCTTC	CASSLQGPEQFF
TRBJ2-3	TRBV24-1	.	few	TGTGCCACCAGTGATGCCTCCGGACCCCGGGATACGCAGTATTTT	CATSDASGPRDTQYF
TRBJ1-6	TRBV6-5	.	many	TGTGCCAGCAGTTACTCGATATTTCGGGTAAATTCACCCCTCCACTTT	CASSYSIFRVNSPLHF
TRBJ2-5	TRBV3-1	TRBD2	few	TGTGCCAGCAGCCAAGGCCTCGGACTAGCGGGGGGGCAAGAGACCCAGTACTTC	CASSQGLGLAGGQETQYF
TRBJ2-5	TRBV5-1	TRBD2	.	TGCGCCAGCAGCTTCCGACTAGCGGCTGAAGAGACCCAGTACTTC	CASSFRLAAEETQYF
TRBJ2-1	TRBV7-9	.	.	TGTGCCAGCAGCTTAGAGAATTGGGGCAGGTCGCGGGAGCAGTTCTTC	CASSLENWGRSREQFF
TRBJ2-7	TRBV5-5	TRBD2	few	TGTGCCAGCAGCCTGTTGGGGGGGGAGCAGTACTTC	CASSLLGGEQYF
TRBJ1-1	TRBV7-2	.	.	TGTGCCAGCAGCTTACGGGCAGGGCGCACTGAAGCTTTCTTT	CASSLRAGRTEAFF
TRBJ1-3	TRBV18	.	.	TGTGCCAGCTCACCGGAACTCTCTGGAAACACCATATATTTT	CASSPELSGNTIYF
TRBJ2-7	TRBV3-1	TRBD1	few	TGTGCCAGCAGCCATCTCAGGGGGACCACCTACGAGCAGTACTTC	CASSHLRGTTYEQYF
TRBJ1-2	TRBV15	.	few	TGTGCCACCAGCAGTAGACTTGGACTAGGGAGATACCTTGGCTACACCTTC	CATSSRLGLGRYLGYTF
TRBJ2-1	TRBV9	TRBD2	many	TGTGCCAGCAGCGTAGAGGTGGCTAGCGGTCTACCGTACAATGAGCAGTTCTTC	CASSVEVASGLPYNEQFF
TRBJ2-3	TRBV7-3	.	few	TGTGCCAGCAGCTTGACAGCTCAACTCACAGATACGCAGTATTTT	CASSLTAQLTDTQYF
TRBJ2-7	TRBV19	TRBD2	many	TGTGCCAGTAGTATTTACCCTAGCGGGGGCCCGGTTCTCGAGCAGTACTTC	CASSIYPSGGPVLEQYF
TRBJ2-7	TRBV10-3	TRBD1	few	TGTGCCATCAGTGATCGGACAGGGAGCTCCTACGAGCAGTACTTC	CAISDRTGSSYEQYF
TRBJ2-3	TRBV6-2/TRBV6-3	.	many	TGTGCCAGCAGTTATATCCACGATACGCAGTATTTT	CASSYIHDTQYF
TRBJ2-2	TRBV20-1	TRBD1	many	TGCAGTGCTAGAGAAGGACAGGACAGCGGGGAGCTGTTTTTT	CSAREGQDSGELFF
TRBJ1-1	TRBV12-3/TRBV12-4	.	.	TGTGCCAGCAGTTTGGGCAGGGGACAAATGGCTTTCTTT	CASSLGRGQMAFF